Sequencing of this TCR beta chain was carried out in a study of beta chain features in type 1 diabetes. Study context: Examination of sorted cells across all samples involved approximately 100,000,000 cells.

Of the isolated RNA, all was reverse transcribed, and so the sequenced material was expressed TCRB transcripts. Sequencing used immunoSEQ multiplex PCR; TCRdb keeps in-frame clones, though not all of them. The table includes some 370,000 clones, 9.6% detected once. CDR1 and CDR2 (germline): MNHNS, SASEGT. This CDR3 comprises 14 residues. Deletions cut 10 bases from V and 4 bases from J, with 18 bases between. Once sorted, every population was more than 95% pure. Notes on the study in general: Whether TCRB rearrangement is influenced by HLA type went unresolved here. The study found that naive, central memory and Treg TCRB repertoires appeared more similar in patients than in healthy donors. All four CD4+ subsets from Type 1 diabetes patients carried moderately but significantly shorter TCRB CDR3s.

This clone has only a few counts. Its antigen remains unidentified. Sequencing was performed on central memory CD4+ T cells from blood. The J gene is TRBJ2-3, the V gene TRBV6-1, with D possibly TRBD1 on 6 matching bases. The source is a man between 25 and 39 years old with type 1 diabetes. CDR3 in DNA: TGTGCCACCCCCCTCGAACAGGGACCAGATACGCAGTATTTT. Translation: CATPLEQGPDTQYF.